The text below deals with one T cell receptor (beta chain). CDR3 length equals 14 residues. Between the trimmed V and J ends, which lost 8 bases and 0 bases, there was a span of 10 bases. Germline CDR1 is LNHDA and CDR2 is SQIVND (reference sequence). The data were produced by immunoSEQ multiplex PCR, yet TCRdb's version contains in-frame clones alone and is incomplete. The sample has roughly 700,000 clones; about 90% are singletons. This entry is derived from a study of shared clonotypes between healthy human individuals. The rearrangement joins TRBV19 to TRBJ2-2; TRBD2 is a possible D gene (5 bases). The sample consisted of memory CD8+ T cells from PBMCs. The subset was: CD45RO+ cells pooled with CCR7-negative TemRA cells. The clonotype originates from a man between 18 and 35 years old in good health. Some clones in this sample may be carry-over from other donors' samples. In DNA, the CDR3 is TGTGCCAGTCGGGAAGTCTCGAACACCGGGGAGCTGTTTTTT. Translation: CASREVSNTGELFF.